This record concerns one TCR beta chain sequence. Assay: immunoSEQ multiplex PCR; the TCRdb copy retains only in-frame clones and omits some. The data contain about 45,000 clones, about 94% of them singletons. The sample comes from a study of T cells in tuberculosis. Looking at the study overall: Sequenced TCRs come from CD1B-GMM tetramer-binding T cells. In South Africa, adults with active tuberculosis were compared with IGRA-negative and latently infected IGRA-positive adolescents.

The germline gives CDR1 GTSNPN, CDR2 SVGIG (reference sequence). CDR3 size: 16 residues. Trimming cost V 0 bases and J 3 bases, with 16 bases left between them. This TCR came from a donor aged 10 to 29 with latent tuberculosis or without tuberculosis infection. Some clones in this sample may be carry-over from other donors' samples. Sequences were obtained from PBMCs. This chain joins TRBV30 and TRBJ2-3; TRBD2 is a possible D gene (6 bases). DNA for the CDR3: TGTGCCTGGAGTGTATTTCGGGGGAGTGTTACAGATACGCAGTATTTT. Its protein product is CAWSVFRGSVTDTQYF.